The 29 T cell receptor beta chains listed next were all sequenced from one sample in a study of blood T cell repertoires in COVID-19. Some clones are missing from TCRdb's copy, which holds only in-frame ones; the method was immunoSEQ multiplex PCR. The sample records roughly 50,000 clones, roughly 84% being singletons. Sequenced input: peripheral blood. The source of these receptors is an elderly woman with acute or convalescent COVID-19.

The chain uses TRBV29-1 and TRBJ1-3; D is ambiguous. V lost 5 bases and J lost 0, with 8 bases in between. This CDR3 region has 13 residues. Germline V gives CDR1 SQVTM, CDR2 ANQGSEA. The CDR3 DNA follows: TGCAGCGTTCGTTATTTCTCTGGAAACACCATATATTTT. Protein product: CSVRYFSGNTIYF.

The chain joins TRBV19 to TRBJ2-7; D is perhaps TRBD1 (6 bases). Germline loops: CDR1 LNHDA, CDR2 SQIVND (reference sequence). Between the trimmed V and J ends, which lost 0 bases and 6 bases, there was a span of 18 bases. CDR3 length equals 16 residues. The DNA for the CDR3 is TGTGCCAGTAGTATAGATCGTACAGGGTATCGCAGCGAGCAGTACTTC. Protein sequence: CASSIDRTGYRSEQYF.

This clone has just a few counts. This chain uses TRBV6-6 with TRBJ1-1; 10 bases line up with TRBD1. There are 16 residues in the CDR3. V was clipped by 0 bases and J by 5 bases; unmatched bases: 6. In germline, CDR1 is MNHNY, CDR2 SVGAGI (reference sequence). CDR3: CASSYSKGTGVTEAFF. The CDR3 DNA sequence: TGTGCCAGCAGTTACTCGAAAGGGACAGGGGTTACTGAAGCTTTCTTT.

Of note for this clone: An end of the junction differs from the germline gene, which may be a read error. The rearrangement uses TRBV15 and TRBJ1-2; D perhaps matches TRBD1 (6 bases). The CDR3 has 13 amino acids. Germline lookup yields CDR1 LNHNV and CDR2 YYDKDF (reference sequence). The CDR3 reads CATSRERGIGYTF. The CDR3 nucleotides read TGTGCCACCAGCCGAGAAAGGGGGATCGGCTACACCTTC.

This chain uses TRBV5-5 with TRBJ2-5; D might be TRBD2 (5 bases). In germline, CDR1 is SGHKS, CDR2 YYEKEE (reference sequence). The CDR3 spans 14 residues. Trimming removed 1 base at V and 5 bases at J, with 12 bases between. This chain's CDR3 is CASSLSRAMETQYF. The CDR3 DNA reads as TGTGCCAGCAGCTTGTCGAGGGCTATGGAGACCCAGTACTTC.

The chain recombines TRBV19 with TRBJ1-4; 7 bases are shared with TRBD1. The CDR3 has 14 residues. V lost 5 bases to trimming and J lost 5 bases; unmatched junction nucleotides: 5. Per the germline V gene, CDR1 is LNHDA and CDR2 is SQIVND (reference sequence). The CDR3 region is CASSFRGSNEKLFF. The CDR3 DNA sequence: TGTGCCAGTAGTTTCAGGGGGAGCAATGAAAAACTGTTTTTT.

The chain joins TRBV19 to TRBJ1-2; a possible D gene is TRBD1 (6 bases). CDR1 LNHDA and CDR2 SQIVND come from the germline V gene (reference sequence). CDR3 length: 15 amino acids. Between the trimmed V and J ends, which lost 6 bases and 3 bases, there was a span of 17 bases. CDR3 protein: CASRPRPDSHYGYTF. The DNA for the CDR3 is TGTGCCAGTAGGCCCCGCCCGGACAGCCACTATGGCTACACCTTC.

CDR3 sequence (DNA): TGTGCCAGCAGCCAAACCCCTAGCGGGGCAGATACGCAGTATTTT. Translating it yields CASSQTPSGADTQYF. The chain employs TRBV4-2 and TRBJ2-3; TRBD2 aligns across 9 bases. The germline CDR1 and CDR2 sequences are LGHNA and YNFKEQ. This CDR3 is built from 15 residues. Germline trimming cut 2 bases from V and 4 bases from J; bases unmatched to any gene: 4.

The chain employs TRBV5-1 and TRBJ1-4; 8 bases align to TRBD1. The CDR3 consists of 15 residues. V lost 4 bases and J lost 7; bases outside the gene matches: 9. Germline values: CDR1 SGHRS, CDR2 YFSETQ. The CDR3 DNA is TGCGCCAGCAGCACCGGACAGGGAGGAGTTGAAAAACTGTTTTTT. This encodes CASSTGQGGVEKLFF.

This rearrangement joins TRBV19 to TRBJ1-3, with D unresolved. This CDR3 region has 17 residues. V was trimmed by 3 bases and J by 0 bases, leaving 15 bases between them. Germline values: CDR1 LNHDA, CDR2 SQIVND (reference sequence). The DNA for the CDR3 is TGTGCCAGTAGTATCTCGAGTGCTCCCTTCTCTGGAAACACCATATATTTT. Translating it yields CASSISSAPFSGNTIYF.

Written as DNA, the CDR3 is TGTGCCAGTAGTATAGAAGACAGCCTAAGCTATGGCTACACCTTC. Translating it yields CASSIEDSLSYGYTF. The V gene is TRBV19, the J gene TRBJ1-2, with D perhaps TRBD1 (5 bases). V was shortened by 0 bases and J by 4 bases, with 12 bases between the two germline ends. The germline gives CDR1 LNHDA, CDR2 SQIVND (reference sequence). The CDR3 spans 15 residues.

V and J are TRBV28 and TRBJ1-2; D perhaps matches TRBD1 (5 bases). V was pared by 1 base and J by 2 bases, with 8 bases between. The CDR3 sequence is 14 residues long. Germline CDR1 and CDR2: MDHEN and SYDVKM. The CDR3 reads CASSLLGGNYGYTF. CDR3 coding DNA: TGTGCCAGCAGTTTATTGGGGGGGAACTATGGCTACACCTTC.

The J gene is TRBJ1-5, the V gene TRBV5-1; the D gene is possibly TRBD1 (6 bases). V lost 4 bases and J lost 6, with 14 bases in between. The CDR3 extends over 14 amino acids. The V gene's germline CDR1 is SGHRS and CDR2 YFSETQ. The CDR3 region has the DNA TGCGCCAGCAGCCCTCGGGGGGGCGGTCAGCCCCAGCATTTT. Its translation: CASSPRGGGQPQHF. The entire variable domain, with the rest obtained from reference TRBV5-1 and TRBJ1-5, is as follows: KAGVTQTPRYLIKTRGQQVTLSCSPISGHRSVSWYQQTPGQGLQFLFEYFSETQRNKGNFPGRFSGRQFSNSRSEMNVSTLELGDSALYLCASSPRGGGQPQHFGDGTRLSIL.

This clone was detected only once. The CDR3 sequence: CASSPLFNYGYTF. The CDR3 nucleotides read TGTGCCAGCAGCCCCCTTTTCAACTATGGCTACACCTTC. The chain has TRBV14 and TRBJ1-2; D remains unclear. The CDR3 has 13 residues. Germline V gene lookup returns CDR1 SGHDN and CDR2 FVKESK. Trimming took off 4 bases at V and 2 bases at J, with 8 bases between the two ends.

The chain couples TRBV19 to TRBJ1-1; the D gene is possibly TRBD1 (6 bases). V lost 6 bases and J 9 bases, leaving 17 bases between the germline ends. The germline V gene has CDR1 LNHDA and CDR2 SQIVND (reference sequence). The CDR3 contains 13 residues. CDR3 sequence reads: CASRSQDRNKAFF. The CDR3 coding sequence is TGTGCCAGTAGGAGTCAAGACAGGAATAAAGCTTTCTTT.

This clone was found once. The chain links TRBV3-1 (or the pseudogene TRBV3-2) to TRBJ2-7; 7 bases map to TRBD1. CDR3 length: 13 residues. Looked up from germline, CDR1 is LGHDT and CDR2 is YNNKEL (reference sequence). Trimming at V came to 4 bases and at J to 2 bases, leaving 2 bases not matched to a gene. The CDR3 sequence: CASSPTGAYEQYF. CDR3 in DNA: TGTGCCAGCAGCCCAACAGGGGCCTACGAGCAGTACTTC.

The genes are TRBV7-6 and TRBJ2-7; D perhaps matches TRBD1 (5 bases). Germline V lookup: CDR1 SGHVS, CDR2 FNYEAQ. The CDR3 spans 13 residues. Trimming cost V 1 base and J 6 bases, with 10 bases left between them. The CDR3 loop reads CASSLDAGFEQYF. In DNA, the CDR3 is TGTGCCAGCAGCTTAGACGCAGGGTTCGAGCAGTACTTC. The entire variable domain, with the rest obtained from reference TRBV7-6 and TRBJ2-7, is as follows: GAGVSQSPRYKVTKRGQDVALRCDPISGHVSLYWYRQALGQGPEFLTYFNYEAQQDKSGLPNDRFSAERPEGSISTLTIQRTEQRDSAMYRCASSLDAGFEQYFGPGTRLTVT.

The V call is TRBV19, the J call TRBJ1-2; TRBD1 is a possible D gene (6 bases). Trimming stripped 2 bases from V and 8 bases from J, with 15 bases between. Germline V CDR1 and CDR2: LNHDA, SQIVND (reference sequence). This CDR3 contains 14 residues. The CDR3, as DNA: TGTGCCAGTAGTATAAAGGCAGGGGCTGTGGGCTACACCTTC. The encoded protein is CASSIKAGAVGYTF.

The chain has TRBV3-1 (or the pseudogene TRBV3-2) and TRBJ2-2; D is perhaps TRBD2 (6 bases). Germline values: CDR1 LGHDT, CDR2 YNNKEL (reference sequence). CDR3 length: 15 amino acids. V lost 4 bases to trimming and J lost 3 bases, with 12 bases between them. CDR3 region: CASSPSSGDTGELFF. The CDR3 bases are TGTGCCAGCAGCCCCTCGTCGGGGGACACCGGGGAGCTGTTTTTT.

This chain joins TRBV20-1 and TRBJ2-3; D is possibly TRBD2 (6 bases). The CDR3 is 15 residues long. The germline V gene has CDR1 DFQATT and CDR2 SNEGSKA (reference sequence). V shed 3 bases and J shed 0 bases, with 13 bases lying between them. CDR3 in DNA: TGCAGTGCTAGTCATCTGGGAGGCAGCACAGATACGCAGTATTTT. This sequence encodes CSASHLGGSTDTQYF.

This chain joins TRBV7-2 and TRBJ2-3; D is undetermined. Looked up from germline, CDR1 is SGHTA and CDR2 is FQGNSA. The length of the CDR3 is 11 residues. V was cut by 5 bases and J by 6 bases, with 6 bases left in between. The CDR3 region is CASSPLDTQYF. CDR3 DNA sequence: TGTGCCAGCAGCCCCCTCGATACGCAGTATTTT.

This clone was counted many times. This sequence joins TRBV7-9 and TRBJ2-6, with a possible D match to TRBD2 (5 bases). In germline, CDR1 is SEHNR, CDR2 FQNEAQ (reference sequence). V lost 5 bases, J lost 3 bases, and 14 bases lay in between. This CDR3 contains 16 residues. CDR3 amino acids: CASSLGGSGGANVLTF. The DNA for the CDR3 is TGTGCCAGCAGCCTCGGTGGGAGTGGTGGGGCCAACGTCCTGACTTTC.

The chain combines TRBV19 with TRBJ1-1, with a possible D match to TRBD1 (5 bases). This CDR3 comprises 12 residues. V was shortened by 7 bases and J by 8 bases, with 14 bases between the two germline ends. The germline CDR1 and CDR2 sequences are LNHDA and SQIVND (reference sequence). DNA for the CDR3: TGTGCCAGTATCGGGCAGGGCGAAGAAGCTTTCTTT. This gives the protein CASIGQGEEAFF.

The rearrangement uses TRBV14 and TRBJ2-7; the match to TRBD1 covers 8 bases. Germline CDR1 is SGHDN and CDR2 is FVKESK. The CDR3 covers 14 residues. V gave up 4 bases and J gave up 4 bases; unmatched junction bases: 6. The DNA for the CDR3 is TGTGCCAGCAGCCCTAGGACAGGGAGGTACGAGCAGTACTTC. This codes for CASSPRTGRYEQYF.

This rearrangement joins TRBV23-1 to TRBJ2-7, with 8 bases matching TRBD1. TRBV23-1 is marked as an open reading frame, function uncertain. The ends lost 6 bases at V and 5 bases at J; junction bases unmatched: 12. The CDR3 covers 15 residues. This CDR3 is CASRKKDRGFDEQYF. As DNA, the CDR3 is TGCGCCAGCAGAAAAAAAGACAGGGGTTTCGACGAGCAGTACTTC.

The chain couples TRBV6-5 to TRBJ1-1, with 8 positions matching TRBD1. The CDR3 runs to 14 residues. Trimming cost V 5 bases and J 5 bases; bases outside gene matches: 7. Germline V gene sequence: CDR1 MNHEY, CDR2 SVGAGI. The CDR3: CASSTRQGRTEAFF. The CDR3 coding sequence is TGTGCCAGCAGTACCCGACAGGGGAGGACTGAAGCTTTCTTT.

This clone was detected once. This chain connects TRBV19 to TRBJ2-2; D is possibly TRBD1 (6 bases). V lost 5 bases to trimming and J lost 4 bases, with 17 bases between them. The CDR3 is 16 amino acids. Germline CDR1 reads LNHDA; CDR2 reads SQIVND (reference sequence). In nucleotides, the CDR3 is TGTGCCAGTAGTCCCGGGTTCCAGGGGCCCACCGGGGAGCTGTTTTTT. Translation: CASSPGFQGPTGELFF.

The chain combines TRBV29-1 with TRBJ2-3; D might be TRBD2 (6 bases). Trimming pared 8 bases from V and 0 bases from J, leaving 9 bases between. This CDR3 is built from 12 residues. Germline V lookup: CDR1 SQVTM, CDR2 ANQGSEA. CDR3 in amino acids: CSFGTSTDTQYF. CDR3 coding DNA: TGCAGCTTCGGGACTAGCACAGATACGCAGTATTTT.

The chain carries TRBV9 and TRBJ1-4; perhaps TRBD1 as D (5 bases). Germline values: CDR1 SGDLS, CDR2 YYNGEE. The ends were cut back, 4 bases at V and 4 bases at J, with 14 bases in the middle. The CDR3 is 15 amino acids. CDR3 sequence reads: CASSPTWGLNEKLFF. For the CDR3, the DNA is TGTGCCAGCAGCCCGACCTGGGGACTTAATGAAAAACTGTTTTTT.